This T cell receptor (beta chain) was identified in a study of T cell responses to AZD1222 COVID-19 vaccine (dated by TCRdb to 2020 to 2022). In terms of the full investigation: AZD1222 recipients whose second dose came at about 4 weeks and those whose second dose came at about 12 weeks were combined into one group, since spike-specific TCR depth and breadth did not differ between the two schedules. A total of 233 trial participants underwent TCR sequencing, of whom about 200 had received two doses of AZD1222 and approximately 26 had received two doses of the MenACWY control vaccine. Trial participants were enrolled by age into 18-55, 56-69 and 70-plus year subgroups, with roughly 150, 30 and 60 TCR-sequenced participants respectively. What the research found in general, with its limitations: Spike-specific TCR breadth and depth rose significantly after two AZD1222 doses compared with day 0 and with MenACWY recipients. The whole spike protein was spanned by vaccine-associated CD4 TCRs, and dominant responses were seen in regions 160-218 and 743-854. Epitopes outside the regions mutated in the B.1.351 and B.1.1.7 variants were reportedly recognized by nearly half of the unique spike-specific TCRs. The 56-69-year group was small, and its depth increase did not reach significance, likely because of low power. Conclusions about previously exposed vaccinees were limited because only six AZD1222 recipients were SARS-CoV-2 seropositive at baseline. Because no day 14 peak-response samples were available, the repertoires could be characterized only after the peak T cell response. Most participants were white British and females outnumbered males, and the authors suggested that clonal diversity may have been underestimated.

This sample's time point label indicates: baseline before first vaccination. Vaccinee samples were obtained from the UK trials COV001 and COV002, which included a single-blind randomized controlled phase 2/3 trial of AZD1222 (ChAdOx1 nCoV-19) in healthy adults. For TCRbeta chain sequencing, PBMC samples from trial participants were taken at day 0 and at day 28 after the second dose. The CDR3 regions of human TCRbeta chains were subjected to immunosequencing. The original methods were these. Repertoire TCRs were matched against a reference library of SARS-CoV-2-specific TCRs generated with the MIRA antigen-specificity platform. Breadth was defined as the fraction of unique TCRs that were SARS-CoV-2-associated, and depth was defined as the fraction of total T cells that were SARS-CoV-2-associated. Each spike-specific TCR was assigned to its reactive spike region and to a CD4 or CD8 class using the MIRA data. Log10-transformed breadth and depth values were compared by one-way ANOVA with Sidak's multiple comparisons tests. Held by TCRdb, this immuneACCESS table contains in-frame sequences only and omits some clones. Under half of the omission traces to an unresolved V gene where checked; the cause of the rest is unknown. From that table come the V and J calls and clone size; the DNA was used to work out D and trimming. The sample contains 85,000 to 100,000 clones, 80% to 90% of them found a single time. In total, the top ten clones hold around 5.9% of the sample.

This clone was detected a few times. Its target antigen remains unknown. The input lacks base qualities; no much larger clone sits a single base away. The sequence was collected from an adult in good health. The sample here was peripheral blood, taken on day 0 of AZD1222 vaccination.

The CDR3 protein: CASSVGISYEQYF. The nucleotide sequence reads as follows: TGCGCCAGCAGCGTGGGGATTTCCTACGAGCAGTACTTC. This sequence uses TRBV5-1 and TRBJ2-7, with the identity of the D gene unclear. From cysteine to phenylalanine, the CDR3 is 13 amino acids long. The read is trimmed to its CDR3 DNA, 39 bases read in frame from base 1. Via the germline V gene, CDR1 is SGHRS and CDR2 YFSETQ. V was cut back by 4 bases and J by 1 base, leaving a gap of 9 bases between them.